These 19 T cell receptor beta chains were all obtained from the same sample, sequenced in a study of T cell responses to AZD1222 COVID-19 vaccine. Assay: immunoSEQ multiplex PCR; the TCRdb copy retains only in-frame clones and omits some. This sample has about 180,000 clones, with 94% found just once. The sample consisted of peripheral blood, taken 28 days after the second AZD1222 dose. The receptors shown here come from an adult who received the AZD1222 COVID-19 vaccine.

The chain combines TRBV28 with TRBJ1-1; D not resolved. With 8 bases removed from V and 0 bases from J, the gap between germline ends came to 19 bases. The CDR3 sequence is 16 residues long. The germline V gene has CDR1 MDHEN and CDR2 SYDVKM. The CDR3 here is CASGKLGSRLNTEAFF. The CDR3 bases are TGTGCCAGCGGAAAACTGGGCAGTAGATTGAACACTGAAGCTTTCTTT.

V gene TRBV7-2 combines with J gene TRBJ1-4, with D hard to call. The CDR3 spans 13 residues. Looked up from germline, CDR1 is SGHTA and CDR2 is FQGNSA. V was cut by 6 bases and J by 6 bases, with 11 bases left in between. CDR3 DNA sequence: TGTGCCAGCAGGCTAGGACCGGATGAAAAACTGTTTTTT. This encodes CASRLGPDEKLFF. The variable domain in full, with the rest retrieved from reference TRBV7-2 and TRBJ1-4, is GAGVSQSPSNKVTEKGKDVELRCDPISGHTALYWYRQSLGQGLEFLIYFQGNSAPDKSGLPSDRFSAERTGGSVSTLTIQRTQQEDSAVYLCASRLGPDEKLFFGSGTQLSVL.

The CDR3 sequence: CAWSVTGGNEQFF. The CDR3 bases are TGTGCCTGGAGTGTAACAGGGGGCAATGAGCAGTTCTTC. The chain has TRBV30 and TRBJ2-1, with 8 bases lining up with TRBD1. The junction had 1 base not matched to a gene; V was cut back by 0 bases and J by 6 bases. The length of the CDR3 is 13 residues. Looked up from germline, CDR1 is GTSNPN and CDR2 is SVGIG (reference sequence). The entire variable domain, with the rest obtained from reference TRBV30 and TRBJ2-1, is as follows: SQTIHQWPATLVQPVGSPLSLECTVEGTSNPNLYWYRQAAGRGLQLLFYSVGIGQISSEVPQNLSASRPQDRQFILSSKKLLLSDSGFYLCAWSVTGGNEQFFGPGTRLTVL.

The rearrangement joins TRBV2 to TRBJ1-4, with D hard to call. Trimming stripped 6 bases from V and 3 bases from J, with 11 bases between. The CDR3 has 14 amino acids. Germline CDR1 and CDR2: SNHLY and FYNNEI. The CDR3 DNA reads TGTGCCAGCAGGAGGATGGAGGCTAATGAAAAACTGTTTTTT. Protein sequence: CASRRMEANEKLFF.

V gene TRBV19 combines with J gene TRBJ1-1, with D unresolved. Trimming left V 7 bases short and J 1 base short, with 19 bases between. The CDR3 has 16 amino acids. Germline V gene lookup returns CDR1 LNHDA and CDR2 SQIVND (reference sequence). The CDR3: CASTLGNYRGNTEAFF. CDR3 DNA sequence: TGTGCCAGTACCCTGGGGAATTACAGAGGGAACACTGAAGCTTTCTTT. Full variable domain (rest looked up from reference TRBV19 and TRBJ1-1): DGGITQSPKYLFRKEGQNVTLSCEQNLNHDAMYWYRQDPGQGLRLIYYSQIVNDFQKGDIAEGYSVSREKKESFPLTVTSAQKNPTAFYLCASTLGNYRGNTEAFFGQGTRLTVV.

This clone was picked up one time. This chain uses TRBV20-1 with TRBJ1-1; no clear D gene. Germline-derived CDR1 and CDR2 are DFQATT and SNEGSKA (reference sequence). The CDR3 has 13 amino acids. The V and J ends lost 3 bases and 1 base respectively, with 9 bases between them. The chain's CDR3 is CSASWQSNTEAFF. CDR3 nucleotide sequence: TGCAGTGCTAGTTGGCAGTCGAACACTGAAGCTTTCTTT.

V and J are TRBV7-2 and TRBJ2-3, with D hard to call. V lost 5 bases and J 4 bases, leaving 16 bases between the germline ends. The CDR3 length is 15 residues. The germline V gene has CDR1 SGHTA and CDR2 FQGNSA. CDR3 in DNA: TGTGCCAGCAGCCCCGAAGGGCTTGACGCAGATACGCAGTATTTT. Encoded protein: CASSPEGLDADTQYF.

V usage is TRBV21-1 and J usage is TRBJ1-1. TRBV21-1 corresponds to a pseudogene. The CDR3 has 15 residues. The CDR3 loop reads CASSKKRQINTEAFF. CDR3 DNA sequence: TGTGCCAGCAGCAAAAAGCGGCAGATAAACACTGAAGCTTTCTTT.

J is TRBJ1-2 and V is TRBV2; D remains ambiguous. Trimming cost V 0 bases and J 4 bases, with 15 bases left between them. This CDR3 is built from 16 residues. The germline V gene has CDR1 SNHLY and CDR2 FYNNEI. The CDR3 loop reads CASSEALRAAIYGYTF. CDR3 bases: TGTGCCAGCAGTGAAGCGCTTCGAGCAGCTATCTATGGCTACACCTTC.

The chain joins TRBV7-3 to TRBJ1-1; D not certain. CDR1 is SGHTA, CDR2 FQGTGA, per germline. The CDR3 length is 14 residues. The V gene lost 2 bases and the J gene lost 4 bases, with 11 bases spanning the gap. CDR3 in amino acids: CASSLGPITTEAFF. Written as DNA, the CDR3 is TGTGCCAGCAGCTTAGGTCCTATTACCACTGAAGCTTTCTTT.

The chain uses TRBV9 and TRBJ2-7; no clear D. Germline CDR1 reads SGDLS; CDR2 reads YYNGEE. The CDR3 loop spans 15 amino acids. V shed 0 bases and J shed 0 bases, with 10 bases lying between them. The CDR3 is CASSVDPKASYEQYF. CDR3 nucleotide sequence: TGTGCCAGCAGCGTAGACCCAAAAGCCTCCTACGAGCAGTACTTC.

V usage is TRBV14 and J usage is TRBJ1-2; D ambiguous. The CDR3 extends over 15 amino acids. Germline lookup yields CDR1 SGHDN and CDR2 FVKESK. The ends were cut back, 0 bases at V and 8 bases at J, with 16 bases in the middle. In DNA form, the CDR3 reads TGTGCCAGCAGCCAAGACCCGATCCCAGTAGAAGGCTACACCTTC. Amino acids: CASSQDPIPVEGYTF. The entire variable domain, with the rest obtained from reference TRBV14 and TRBJ1-2, is as follows: EAGVTQFPSHSVIEKGQTVTLRCDPISGHDNLYWYRRVMGKEIKFLLHFVKESKQDESGMPNNRFLAERTGGTYSTLKVQPAELEDSGVYFCASSQDPIPVEGYTFGSGTRLTVV.

This sequence joins TRBV7-9 and TRBJ1-3; tentative D call: TRBD1 (5 bases). The CDR3 totals 17 residues. The germline V gene encodes CDR1 SEHNR and CDR2 FQNEAQ (reference sequence). V lost 4 bases and J 0 bases, leaving 16 bases between the germline ends. The DNA of the CDR3 is TGTGCCAGCAGCTCCGGACAACCTCCGAGCTCTGGAAACACCATATATTTT. Translation: CASSSGQPPSSGNTIYF.

The chain recombines TRBV7-9 with TRBJ2-6, with TRBD1 matching over 12 bases. From germline, CDR1 is SEHNR and CDR2 FQNEAQ (reference sequence). This CDR3 has 18 amino acids. After removal of 4 bases from V and 6 bases from J, the junction contained 10 bases not matched to a gene. The chain's CDR3 is CASSSVRDRGLKANVLTF. The DNA for the CDR3 is TGTGCCAGCAGCTCCGTGCGGGACAGGGGGCTAAAGGCCAACGTCCTGACTTTC.

CDR3 nucleotides: TGCGCCAGCAGCCAAGAGCACAGGGGAAACACTGAAGCTTTCTTT. Translation: CASSQEHRGNTEAFF. The rearrangement links TRBV4-1 to TRBJ1-1; 7 bases map to TRBD1. Germline values: CDR1 MGHRA, CDR2 YSYEKL. This CDR3 is built from 15 residues. Unmatched junction bases numbered 3, after V lost 0 bases and J lost 2 bases.

This chain uses TRBV7-3 with TRBJ2-6; no clear D. CDR1 SGHTA and CDR2 FQGTGA come from the germline V gene. Trimming took off 5 bases at V and 4 bases at J, with 12 bases between the two ends. CDR3 length equals 15 residues. CDR3 in amino acids: CASSLQLGGANVLTF. The CDR3 nucleotides are TGTGCCAGCAGCCTACAGCTAGGCGGGGCCAACGTCCTGACTTTC.

J is TRBJ1-6 and V is TRBV4-3; tentative D call: TRBD1 (6 bases). The germline V gene has CDR1 LGHNA and CDR2 YSLEER. There are 19 residues in the CDR3. V was pared by 0 bases and J by 3 bases, with 18 bases between. The CDR3 DNA sequence: TGCGCCAGCAGCCAAGATCGGGGAGAACGGACAGTCTATAATTCACCCCTCCACTTT. Translating gives CASSQDRGERTVYNSPLHF.

To note about this clone: Additional DNA sequences in this sample encode the identical CDR3. The V gene is TRBV12-3 or TRBV12-4, the J gene TRBJ2-1; D is undetermined. Trimming pared 3 bases from V and 8 bases from J, leaving 5 bases between. This CDR3 comprises 11 residues. As DNA, the CDR3 is TGTGCCAGCAGTTTGGTGGATGAGCAGTTCTTC. It specifies CASSLVDEQFF.

The chain carries TRBV5-5 and TRBJ1-2, with D tentatively TRBD1 (5 bases). The CDR3 is made up of 16 amino acids. Germline V gene sequence: CDR1 SGHKS, CDR2 YYEKEE (reference sequence). V was cut by 0 bases and J by 4 bases, with 16 bases left in between. CDR3 DNA sequence: TGTGCCAGCAGCTTGGCGGAGGCAGGGCGGGTCTATGGCTACACCTTC. Translation: CASSLAEAGRVYGYTF.